Listed here are 32 T cell receptor beta chains from one sample, sequenced in a study of tumor-infiltrating lymphocytes in primary liver carcinoma. The template, roughly 550 ng total RNA, yielded TCR beta cDNA made with a constant-region primer. Modified slightly, ARM-PCR produced TCR beta libraries over three nested multiplex PCR rounds. PCR rounds one and two used TRBV1-TRBV30 forward primers with a C-beta reverse primer for around 11 cycles each. TCRdb re-called the multiplex PCR reads with MiXCR, one entry per CDR3 protein. The sample includes 300,000 to 400,000 distinct CDR3 sequences, 60% to 80% of them seen just once. Germline DNA was also extracted, and blood RNA derived from unsorted whole blood. The sample taken for sequencing was peripheral blood. The receptors come from a man aged 35 to 55 with primary liver carcinoma and hepatitis B virus infection.

As concerns this clonotype: At one end the junction does not follow the germline gene, possibly because of a read error. CDR3 sequence: CASNLMWQASGELFF. CDR3 DNA: TGCGCCAGCAACTTAATGTGGCAGGCGAGCGGGGAGCTGTTTTTT. V and J are TRBV11-3 and TRBJ2-2; no clear D. CDR1 and CDR2 (germline): SGHNT, YENEEA. The CDR3 is 15 amino acids.

The chain employs TRBV7-6 and TRBJ2-2; 8 bases match TRBD2. The germline CDR1 and CDR2 sequences are SGHVS and FNYEAQ. Trimming removed 1 base from V and 6 bases from J; junction bases left unmatched: 10. The length of the CDR3 is 17 residues. The chain's CDR3 is CASSLGQSGSFAGELFF. The CDR3 DNA reads TGTGCCAGCAGCTTAGGCCAAAGCGGGAGTTTTGCCGGGGAGCTGTTTTTT.

Details on this clonotype: One junction end does not reproduce the germline sequence, and a read error may be involved. This rearrangement joins TRBV11-2 to TRBJ1-5, with D possibly matching TRBD1 (5 bases). There are 13 residues in the CDR3. Germline lookup yields CDR1 SGHAT and CDR2 FQNNGV. CDR3 residues: CTSSLRGDQPQHF. Here the CDR3 DNA reads TGTACCAGCAGCCTAAGGGGCGATCAGCCCCAGCATTTT.

For this clonotype: A clone one base away is much larger, so this may be a read error. This CDR3 is missing its conserved last phenylalanine or tryptophan, likely due to a read error. This sequence joins TRBV5-1 and TRBJ2-7; 7 bases are a match to TRBD2. V was pared by 4 bases and J by 6 bases, with 13 bases of the junction left unmatched. The CDR3 length is 15 residues. Germline V gene sequence: CDR1 SGHRS, CDR2 YFSETQ. The CDR3 reads CASSRGGGDQIEQYL. CDR3 in DNA: TGCGCCAGCAGCCGTGGGGGAGGGGACCAGATCGAGCAGTACCTC.

V and J are TRBV5-4 and TRBJ2-2, with D hard to call. Trimming pared 5 bases from V and 8 bases from J, leaving 7 bases between. CDR1 and CDR2 from the germline V gene are SGHNT and YYREEE (reference sequence). The CDR3 length is 11 residues. This CDR3 is CASRTQGELFF. CDR3 bases: TGTGCCAGCAGGACACAGGGGGAGCTGTTTTTT.

This clonotype was found a few times. The chain employs TRBV5-1 and TRBJ2-7; the match to TRBD2 covers 10 bases. Trimming removed 1 base from V and 2 bases from J; junction bases left unmatched: 12. The CDR3 length is 18 residues. Germline V gene sequence: CDR1 SGHRS, CDR2 YFSETQ. The CDR3 nucleotides are TGCGCCAGCAGCTTGTTGATAGCGGGAGGCACTATCCCCTACGAGCAGTACTTC. This codes for CASSLLIAGGTIPYEQYF.

Concerning this clonotype itself: Since no conserved phenylalanine or tryptophan closes the CDR3, a read error is the likely cause. The chain joins TRBV7-9 to TRBJ2-6; D is perhaps TRBD1 or TRBD2 (5 bases each). The CDR3 sequence is 16 residues long. CDR1 is SEHNR, CDR2 FQNEAQ, per germline (reference sequence). CDR3 DNA sequence: TGTGCCAGCAGCTCGGCCGTGGACTCTGGGGCCAGCGTCCTGACTCTC. Protein product: CASSSAVDSGASVLTL.

For this clonotype: A much larger clonotype is one base distant, so this may be a read error. The chain employs TRBV14 and TRBJ2-7; D unclear. V lost 1 base to trimming and J lost 0 bases, with 1 base between them. The CDR3 is made up of 12 amino acids. Per the germline V gene, CDR1 is SGHDN and CDR2 is FVKESK. The CDR3 sequence is CASSQVSYEQYF. The CDR3, as DNA: TGTGCCAGCAGCCAAGTCTCCTACGAGCAGTACTTC.

As for this clonotype: It may be a read error: a sequence one base away is much more abundant. V and J are TRBV6-6 and TRBJ1-1; no firm D call. CDR1 and CDR2 from the germline V gene are MNHNY and SVGAGI (reference sequence). Trimming took 7 bases from V and 6 from J, leaving 21 bases between them. The length of the CDR3 is 15 residues. CDR3 in amino acids: CASNQRAGGSSEAFF. The CDR3 DNA reads TGTGCCAGCAACCAACGGGCAGGCGGGAGTTCTGAAGCTTTCTTT.

The genes are TRBV7-9 and TRBJ1-4, with 10 bases identical to TRBD1. J lost 8 bases, V lost 5 bases, and 11 bases had no gene match. Germline V gene lookup returns CDR1 SEHNR and CDR2 FQNEAQ (reference sequence). This CDR3 is built from 16 residues. In nucleotides, the CDR3 is TGTGCCAGCAGCCGACAGGGGGCAAACCCCGCGGAAAAACTGTTTTTT. This encodes CASSRQGANPAEKLFF.

About this clonotype: Its ends do not fully match the called genes, so a read error is possible. The chain is built from TRBV11-1 and TRBJ2-7; maybe TRBD1 (6 bases). The CDR3 loop spans 14 amino acids. CDR1 and CDR2 from the germline V gene are SGHAT and FQDESV (reference sequence). CDR3 region: CASSKQGGPYKQYF. Here the CDR3 DNA reads TGTGCCAGTAGCAAACAAGGGGGTCCCTACAAGCAGTACTTC.

The table lists this clonotype with a few counts. The gene calls are TRBV5-8 and TRBJ2-1, with 14 bases that match TRBD2. Germline trimming cut 1 base from V and 0 bases from J; bases unmatched to any gene: 9. Germline V lookup: CDR1 SGHTS, CDR2 YDEGEE. The CDR3 length is 20 residues. The DNA of the CDR3 is TGTGCCAGCAGCTTGATGGGACTAGCGGGAGTGACGAGCTCCTACAATGAGCAGTTCTTC. Its protein is CASSLMGLAGVTSSYNEQFF.

Concerning this clonotype: One end of the junction does not line up with germline, which may come from a read error. The chain uses TRBV6-2 or TRBV6-3 and TRBJ2-5, with 11 bases matching TRBD2. Germline values: CDR1 MNHEY, CDR2 SVGEGT. The CDR3 runs 17 residues. The CDR3 loop is CDSTKRLAGGPQETQYF. CDR3 DNA: TGTGACAGCACCAAACGGCTAGCGGGAGGACCCCAAGAGACCCAGTACTTC.

J is TRBJ1-2 and V is TRBV29-1; maybe TRBD1 (5 bases). The CDR3 runs 18 residues. V dropped 4 bases and J dropped 0 bases, with 24 bases sitting between them. Germline V gene data show CDR1 as SQVTM and CDR2 as ANQGSEA. DNA for the CDR3: TGCAGCGTTGGGGCAACAACAGGAACTCAAGCGGCTAACTATGGCTACACCTTC. This gives the protein CSVGATTGTQAANYGYTF.

In the case of this clonotype: This may be a read error: a much more frequent sequence differs by one nucleotide. The rearrangement links TRBV6-1 to TRBJ1-4; 9 positions agree with TRBD1. Trimming at V came to 7 bases and at J to 8 bases, leaving 14 bases not matched to a gene. Germline values: CDR1 MNHNS, CDR2 SASEGT. The CDR3 consists of 16 residues. The CDR3 DNA follows: TGTGCCAGCAACCGAGGCCCACAGGGGGCGGGAGAAAAACTGTTTTTT. As protein: CASNRGPQGAGEKLFF.

Only one count was recorded for this clonotype. Germline and junction disagree at one end, which may indicate a read error. The chain carries TRBV4-1 and TRBJ2-5; D uncertain. In germline, CDR1 is MGHRA, CDR2 YSYEKL. This CDR3 is 12 amino acids long. Written as DNA, the CDR3 is TGCGCCATCAGCCAAGGAGCCGGGACCCAGTACTTC. This sequence encodes CAISQGAGTQYF.

This clonotype was seen a handful of times. Just one base apart from a much larger clone, this may be a read error. The chain has TRBV5-5 and TRBJ2-7; D uncertain. In germline, CDR1 is SGHKS, CDR2 YYEKEE (reference sequence). CDR3 length: 14 amino acids. CDR3 sequence: CANSLVVSYERQYF. The CDR3 bases are TGTGCCAACAGCCTGGTGGTGTCCTACGAGCGGCAGTACTTC.

Notes on this clonotype: Mismatch with germline at one junction end may stem from a read error. The chain recombines TRBV6-2 or TRBV6-3 with TRBJ2-1; TRBD2 might be the D (5 bases). This CDR3 has 11 amino acids. The germline gives CDR1 MNHEY, CDR2 SVGEGT. This CDR3 is CTSGGADEQFF. The CDR3 nucleotides are TGTACCAGCGGCGGAGCGGATGAGCAGTTCTTC.

This clonotype has a count of ten or more. In nucleotides, the CDR3 is TGTGCCAGCGGAAAGGACACTTACACCGGGGAGCTGTTTTTT. This gives the protein CASGKDTYTGELFF. V gene TRBV11-2 combines with J gene TRBJ2-2; D possibly corresponds to TRBD1 (5 bases). The V end lost 8 bases, the J end lost 3 bases, and 13 bases lay between the germline ends. Looked up from germline, CDR1 is SGHAT and CDR2 is FQNNGV. There are 14 residues in the CDR3.

Worth noting for this clonotype: This may come from a read error, since a much larger clone is one base off. V and J are TRBV4-1 and TRBJ2-2; unclear D gene. Germline assignment: CDR1 MGHRA and CDR2 YSYEKL. The V gene lost 0 bases and the J gene lost 7 bases, with 9 bases spanning the gap. This CDR3 contains 14 residues. The chain's CDR3 is CASSQDPAIGELFF. CDR3 nucleotide sequence: TGCGCCAGCAGCCAAGATCCCGCCATCGGGGAGCTGTTTTTT.

For this clonotype: A single base separates this from a much larger clone, so it may be a read error. Lacking the conserved final phenylalanine or tryptophan, this CDR3 likely reflects a read error. The chain employs TRBV29-1 and TRBJ1-1; D unclear. The germline V and J ends were trimmed by 1 base and 2 bases, with 8 bases remaining between them. CDR3 length: 13 residues. The germline CDR1 and CDR2 sequences are SQVTM and ANQGSEA. CDR3 sequence: CSVEVVDNTEAFL. CDR3 nucleotide sequence: TGCAGCGTTGAAGTGGTGGATAACACTGAAGCTTTCCTT.

This clonotype was recorded a few times. This may come from a read error, since a much larger clone is one base off. V usage is TRBV29-1 and J usage is TRBJ1-2, with 7 nucleotides matching TRBD1. This CDR3 has 13 residues. The germline gives CDR1 SQVTM, CDR2 ANQGSEA. The CDR3 sequence: CGGVTGYREGYTF. In DNA, the CDR3 is TGCGGCGGGGTGACAGGGTATAGGGAGGGCTACACCTTC. The full variable domain, with the rest looked up from reference TRBV29-1 and TRBJ1-2, is SAVISQKPSRDICQRGTSLTIQCQVDSQVTMMFWYRQQPGQSLTLIATANQGSEATYESGFVIDKFPISRPNLTFSTLTVSNMSPEDSSIYLCGGVTGYREGYTFGSGTRLTVV.

This clonotype was picked up one time. The junction departs from germline at one end; a sequencing error may be responsible. The chain uses TRBV12-3 or TRBV12-4 and TRBJ2-1; D is unresolved. CDR3 length: 15 residues. This CDR3 reads CACSRRLSSYNEQFF. In nucleotides, the CDR3 is TGTGCCTGCAGTCGTCGGTTGAGCTCCTATAATGAGCAGTTCTTC.

V and J are TRBV29-1 and TRBJ2-3; either TRBD1 or TRBD2 may fit D (6 bases each). V shed 6 bases and J shed 8 bases, with 12 bases lying between them. In germline, CDR1 is SQVTM, CDR2 ANQGSEA. This CDR3 contains 11 residues. The DNA for the CDR3 is TGCAGCGTCGGCAGGGGAGGTACGCAGTATTTT. Encoded protein: CSVGRGGTQYF.

Turning to this clonotype: Since a much larger clone is just one base distant, this may be a read error. The chain has TRBV6-2 or TRBV6-3 and TRBJ2-5; 7 positions match TRBD2. V shed 5 bases, J shed 4 bases, and the junction held 16 bases outside the gene matches. This CDR3 has 17 amino acids. Germline V gene lookup returns CDR1 MNHEY and CDR2 SVGEGT. The DNA of the CDR3 is TGTGCCAGCAGTCACATCCCTGGGGGGAGGGCCCCAGAGACCCAGTACTTC. Translated: CASSHIPGGRAPETQYF.

On this clonotype: With a much larger clone just one base away, this may be a read error. V is TRBV7-9 and J is TRBJ1-4; D not certain. This CDR3 comprises 15 residues. Germline V gives CDR1 SEHNR, CDR2 FQNEAQ (reference sequence). DNA for the CDR3: TGTGCCAGCAGCTTGGACGGTTCTTCAGGTGAAAAACTGGTTTTT. Translating gives CASSLDGSSGEKLVF.

This clonotype was recorded many times. This chain's CDR3 is CASSRGQGEQPQHF. In DNA form, the CDR3 reads TGTGCCAGCTCTCGAGGGCAGGGTGAACAGCCCCAGCATTTT. The chain joins TRBV6-6 to TRBJ1-5; tentatively, D is TRBD1 (5 bases). Deletions cut 8 bases from V and 7 bases from J, with 18 bases between. Looked up from germline, CDR1 is MNHNY and CDR2 is SVGAGI (reference sequence). This CDR3 is built from 14 residues.

As to this clonotype: Just one base apart from a much larger clone, this may be a read error. The rearrangement links TRBV10-2 to TRBJ2-3; D uncertain. CDR1 is WSHSY, CDR2 SAAADI, per germline. V shed 7 bases and J shed 3 bases, with 17 bases lying between them. This CDR3 region has 15 residues. The CDR3 loop is CASNQTQAGTDTQYF. As DNA, the CDR3 is TGCGCCAGCAACCAGACCCAGGCTGGGACAGATACGCAGTATTTT.

This sequence joins TRBV7-8 and TRBJ2-7; D unresolved. CDR1 SGHVS and CDR2 FQNEAQ come from the germline V gene. This CDR3 has 12 amino acids. Trimming removed 2 bases from V and 2 bases from J, with 4 bases in between. The CDR3 sequence: CASSLPTYEQYF. CDR3 sequence (DNA): TGTGCCAGCAGCTTACCCACCTACGAGCAGTACTTC.

To note about this clonotype: No conserved phenylalanine or tryptophan ends this CDR3, so it is likely a read error. It is unclear where the CDR3 begins or ends on the DNA, so no DNA is shown, and the CDR3 is as TCRdb lists it. The J gene is TRBJ1-2, the V gene TRBV12-3 or TRBV12-4. Ends included, the CDR3 has 12 residues. Here the CDR3 reads CASSSGGMDYTL.

As for this clonotype: Just one base apart from a much larger clone, this may be a read error. V usage is TRBV6-1 and J usage is TRBJ1-1; the D is unclear. This CDR3 is 13 amino acids long. Germline assignment: CDR1 MNHNS and CDR2 SASEGT. The CDR3 bases are TGTACCAGCGGGAGGATTACGAACACTGAAGCTTTCTTT. Protein product: CTSGRITNTEAFF.

This clonotype is a singleton in its sample. A much larger clone sits a single nucleotide away, making a read error possible. The missing conserved phenylalanine or tryptophan at the end of this CDR3 makes a read error likely. This rearrangement joins TRBV6-5 to TRBJ2-3; the match to TRBD2 covers 8 bases. The V and J ends lost 2 bases and 2 bases, in that order; junction bases with no gene match: 3. Germline lookup yields CDR1 MNHEY and CDR2 SVGAGI. The CDR3 sequence is 15 residues long. The CDR3 DNA sequence: TGTGCCAGCAGTTACACTAGCGGAAACACAGATACGCAGTATTCT. This codes for CASSYTSGNTDTQYS.